This is a list of T cell receptor beta chains from one sample in a study of persistence of HIV-infected CD4 T cells. The data were produced by immunoSEQ multiplex PCR, yet TCRdb's version contains in-frame clones alone and is incomplete. This table holds some 37,000 clones, about 81% found once. The antigens these receptors bind are not known. This specimen consisted of cultured CD4+ T cells from PBMCs, obtained from a patient who received antiretroviral therapy. These receptors all stem from an adult with HIV. The donor label of this sample is uncertain. The CDR3 runs from the conserved cysteine through the conserved F or W. The D gene is left open where the match is weak. Clone size is given for some rows only: seen once, a few or many times, or a class if the clone is expanded.

v_gene	j_gene	len	abundance	d_gene	CDR3aa	CDR3nt
TRBV25-1	TRBJ1-2	11	.	.	CASGTNYGYTF	TGTGCCAGCGGGACGAACTATGGCTACACCTTC
TRBV18	TRBJ2-6	17	.	.	CASSPGTPSSGANVLTF	TGTGCCAGCTCACCAGGGACTCCGAGCTCTGGGGCCAACGTCCTGACTTTC
TRBV2	TRBJ2-3	14	.	.	CASSSGQILDTQYF	TGTGCCAGCAGTTCGGGACAAATATTGGATACGCAGTATTTT
TRBV4-2	TRBJ1-5	13	.	.	CASSQDLSQPQHF	TGTGCCAGCAGCCAAGATTTGAGCCAGCCCCAGCATTTT
TRBV6-5	TRBJ2-5	14	few	.	CASSMVLLEETQYF	TGTGCCAGCAGTATGGTCCTTTTGGAAGAGACCCAGTACTTC
TRBV19	TRBJ2-5	10	.	.	CASHEETQYF	TGTGCCAGTCATGAAGAGACCCAGTACTTC
TRBV5-1	TRBJ2-3	15	.	TRBD2	CASRRGGASTDTQYF	TGCGCCAGCAGACGCGGGGGAGCCAGCACAGATACGCAGTATTTT
TRBV12-3/TRBV12-4	TRBJ2-7	12	.	TRBD1	CASSLGTGLQYF	TGTGCCAGCAGTTTAGGGACAGGGTTGCAGTACTTC
TRBV5-4	TRBJ2-3	20	.	TRBD2	CASRMSVGIGDPSGGDTQYF	TGTGCCAGCAGGATGTCAGTAGGGATAGGAGACCCTAGCGGGGGAGATACGCAGTATTTT
TRBV2	TRBJ2-1	13	.	.	CASIFVGVNEQFF	TGTGCCAGCATTTTCGTGGGGGTGAATGAGCAGTTCTTC
TRBV7-2	TRBJ2-2	13	.	.	CASSLKGTGELFF	TGTGCCAGCAGCTTAAAGGGAACCGGGGAGCTGTTTTTT
TRBV7-9	TRBJ1-2	17	.	.	CASSLSSPQKRGYGYTF	TGTGCCAGCAGCTTAAGCTCCCCACAGAAAAGGGGCTATGGCTACACCTTC
TRBV28	TRBJ1-2	13	once	.	CASSLIRLDGYTF	TGTGCCAGCAGTTTAATCCGGCTGGACGGCTACACCTTC
TRBV19	TRBJ1-4	16	.	TRBD1	CASSPPRGTGRVKLFF	TGTGCCAGTAGTCCTCCCCGGGGGACAGGGAGGGTAAAACTGTTTTTT
TRBV9	TRBJ2-2	17	.	.	CASSVLPGDTSTGELFF	TGTGCCAGCAGCGTATTGCCGGGGGATACTAGCACCGGGGAGCTGTTTTTT